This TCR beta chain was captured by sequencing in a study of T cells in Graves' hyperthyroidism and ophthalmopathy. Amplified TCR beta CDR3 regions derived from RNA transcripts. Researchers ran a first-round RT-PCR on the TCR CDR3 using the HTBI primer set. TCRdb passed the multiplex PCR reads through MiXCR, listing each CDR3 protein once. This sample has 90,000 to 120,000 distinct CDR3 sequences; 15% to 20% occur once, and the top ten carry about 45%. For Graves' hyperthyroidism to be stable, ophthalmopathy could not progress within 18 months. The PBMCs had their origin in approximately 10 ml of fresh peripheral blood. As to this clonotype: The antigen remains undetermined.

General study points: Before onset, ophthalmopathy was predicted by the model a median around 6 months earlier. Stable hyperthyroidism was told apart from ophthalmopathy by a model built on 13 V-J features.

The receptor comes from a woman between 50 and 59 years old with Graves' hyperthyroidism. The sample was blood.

CDR3 sequence: CASSLVPSGRTSNEQFF. The CDR3 DNA reads as TGTGCCAGCAGCTTAGTCCCCAGCGGGAGGACCTCGAATGAGCAGTTCTTC. V gene TRBV7-2 combines with J gene TRBJ2-1; 9 bases match TRBD2. This CDR3 has 17 amino acids. CDR1 and CDR2 from the germline V gene are SGHTA and FQGNSA. V was pared by 1 base and J by 7 bases, with 11 bases of the junction left unmatched.